This paragraph covers one T cell receptor beta chain sequence. These data are taken from a study of CD8 T cells in ankylosing spondylitis. CDR1 and CDR2 from the germline V gene are LGHNA and YNFKEQ. After removal of 3 bases from V and 0 bases from J, the junction contained 3 bases not matched to a gene. The CDR3 sequence is 15 residues long. TCRdb re-called the 5' RACE reads with MiXCR, one entry per CDR3 protein. The data hold around 150,000 distinct CDR3 sequences, with approximately 32% observed a single time. The sequence derives from a male donor with ankylosing spondylitis. Sequencing was carried out using synovial fluid, either unsorted or a sorted T cell fraction (not recorded which). This chain connects TRBV4-2 to TRBJ2-7; 9 nucleotides agree with TRBD1. In DNA, the CDR3 is TGTGCCAGCAGCCAGACAGGGGGGAGCTCCTACGAGCAGTACTTC. Translating it yields CASSQTGGSSYEQYF.